These 18 T cell receptor beta chains share one sample of origin, sequenced in a study of OX40 agonist ivuxolimab in advanced cancers. The data were produced by immunoSEQ multiplex PCR, yet TCRdb's version contains in-frame clones alone and is incomplete. The sample lists about 32,000 clones, around nine tenths occurring once. This sample comprised CD4+ or CD8+ T cells sorted from blood, obtained in a trial of the OX40 agonist ivuxolimab. The source of these receptors is an adult with an advanced solid tumor such as melanoma, head and neck, liver or kidney cancer.

The rearrangement links TRBV11-2 to TRBJ2-5, with TRBD1 as a possible D gene (6 bases). With 5 bases removed from V and 1 base from J, the gap between germline ends came to 14 bases. CDR1 SGHAT and CDR2 FQNNGV come from the germline V gene. The CDR3 is made up of 15 amino acids. CDR3 loop: CASSLNRAGQETQYF. Here the CDR3 DNA reads TGTGCCAGCAGCCTCAACAGGGCCGGCCAAGAGACCCAGTACTTC. Complete variable domain (other parts from reference TRBV11-2 and TRBJ2-5): EAGVAQSPRYKIIEKRQSVAFWCNPISGHATLYWYQQILGQGPKLLIQFQNNGVVDDSQLPKDRFSAERLKGVDSTLKIQPAKLEDSAVYLCASSLNRAGQETQYFGPGTRLLVL.

The V call is TRBV5-4, the J call TRBJ2-1, with D possibly being TRBD2 (5 bases). The CDR3 is 15 amino acids. V was pared by 4 bases and J by 5 bases, with 16 bases between. Germline V gene data show CDR1 as SGHNT and CDR2 as YYREEE (reference sequence). The chain's CDR3 is CASSPHIPGNNEQFF. CDR3 coding DNA: TGTGCCAGCAGCCCGCACATTCCGGGAAACAATGAGCAGTTCTTC.

The V and J genes are TRBV5-1 and TRBJ2-1; 8 nucleotides match TRBD2. Trimming took 4 bases from V and 15 from J; bases not matched to a gene: 9. Germline V gene lookup returns CDR1 SGHRS and CDR2 YFSETQ. This CDR3 region has 12 residues. The CDR3 nucleotides are TGCGCCAGCAGCCACCAACTAGCGGTGCTGTTCTTC. Its translation: CASSHQLAVLFF.

The chain joins TRBV2 to TRBJ1-1, with D uncertain. Germline-derived CDR1 and CDR2 are SNHLY and FYNNEI. The CDR3 length is 13 residues. Deletions cut 5 bases from V and 3 bases from J, with 10 bases between. The CDR3: CASSYTEYTEAFF. DNA of the CDR3: TGTGCCAGCAGTTATACAGAGTACACTGAAGCTTTCTTT.

The CDR3 DNA follows: TGTGCCAGCAGTTCAGAGACCGGTGATTTTGGGGGCTACACCTTC. Translation: CASSSETGDFGGYTF. V usage is TRBV11-2 and J usage is TRBJ1-2; D unclear. The CDR3 has 15 residues. V lost 6 bases, J lost 8 bases, and 22 bases lay in between. Germline assignment: CDR1 SGHAT and CDR2 FQNNGV.

The rearrangement links TRBV4-2 to TRBJ1-1, with D maybe TRBD1 (5 bases). The CDR3 totals 15 residues. CDR1 LGHNA and CDR2 YNFKEQ come from the germline V gene. Trimming cost V 4 bases and J 1 base, with 13 bases left between them. DNA of the CDR3: TGTGCCAGCAGCCTATTACCGGGGGGGAACACTGAAGCTTTCTTT. The encoded protein is CASSLLPGGNTEAFF.

This clone was seen a single time. The chain couples TRBV5-6 to TRBJ2-5; a possible D gene is TRBD1 (6 bases). Trimming took 5 bases from V and 7 from J, leaving 12 bases between them. From germline, CDR1 is SGHDT and CDR2 YYEEEE. CDR3 size: 12 residues. The CDR3 sequence: CASSLQGPTQYF. The DNA of the CDR3 is TGTGCCAGCAGTCTACAGGGTCCGACCCAGTACTTC.

There are a few counts of this clone. The rearrangement uses TRBV4-1 and TRBJ2-7, with D perhaps assigned TRBD1 or TRBD2 (5 bases each). The germline V gene encodes CDR1 MGHRA and CDR2 YSYEKL. CDR3 size: 15 residues. With 0 bases removed from V and 1 base from J, the gap between germline ends came to 10 bases. The CDR3 reads CASSQELRGSYEQYF. CDR3 nucleotides: TGCGCCAGCAGCCAAGAATTGAGGGGATCCTACGAGCAGTACTTC.

The chain is built from TRBV6-6 and TRBJ1-4, with unresolved D. Germline V lookup: CDR1 MNHNY, CDR2 SVGAGI (reference sequence). Trimming took 4 bases from V and 0 from J, leaving 6 bases between them. This CDR3 is built from 14 residues. CDR3 in amino acids: CASSSPPTNEKLFF. In DNA form, the CDR3 reads TGTGCCAGCAGTTCCCCCCCAACTAATGAAAAACTGTTTTTT.

CDR3 bases: TGTGCCAGCAGTTACTCGGGGAGGGAAGCTTTCTTT. Protein: CASSYSGREAFF. The V call is TRBV6-5, the J call TRBJ1-1; D gene uncertain. Looked up from germline, CDR1 is MNHEY and CDR2 is SVGAGI. The CDR3 has 12 residues. V lost 0 bases and J lost 8, with 7 bases in between.

The CDR3 protein is CASSLNSYVGNQPQHF. Written as DNA, the CDR3 is TGTGCCAGCAGTTTAAACAGTTATGTCGGCAATCAGCCCCAGCATTTT. The chain employs TRBV28 and TRBJ1-5; D is ambiguous. CDR1 MDHEN and CDR2 SYDVKM come from the germline V gene. V was clipped by 2 bases and J by 2 bases, with 13 bases between them. The CDR3 runs 16 residues.

The rearrangement joins TRBV28 to TRBJ2-2; TRBD2 aligns across 10 bases. CDR1 and CDR2 (germline): MDHEN, SYDVKM. V dropped 5 bases and J dropped 1; count of bases not matched to a gene: 4. The CDR3 totals 16 residues. CDR3 coding DNA: TGTGCCAGCAGTCTTGGACTAGCGGAGAACACCGGGGAGCTGTTTTTT. Its protein product is CASSLGLAENTGELFF.

As regards this clone: A much larger clone lies a single base off, so this may be a read error. The sample holds other DNA sequences that translate to the same CDR3. J is TRBJ2-7 and V is TRBV5-6, with 14 bases lining up with TRBD2. Per germline, CDR1 SGHDT and CDR2 YYEEEE. The CDR3 is 15 residues long. This CDR3 reads CARSWGLAGAGEQYF. As DNA, the CDR3 is TGTGCCCGCAGCTGGGGACTAGCGGGGGCGGGGGAGCAGTACTTC.

The rearrangement uses TRBV28 and TRBJ1-1; D ambiguous. The CDR3 is 13 amino acids. Germline values: CDR1 MDHEN, CDR2 SYDVKM. CDR3 in DNA: TGTGCGGGTGGCCCTCCAGGGAACACTGAAGCTTTCTTT. Protein product: CAGGPPGNTEAFF.

The chain uses TRBV28 and TRBJ2-7, with TRBD2 matching over 7 bases. In germline, CDR1 is MDHEN, CDR2 SYDVKM. The V gene end was trimmed by 4 bases and the J gene end by 5 bases; junction bases not matched to a gene: 8. CDR3 length: 14 amino acids. The CDR3 sequence: CASSSTSFIHEQYF. CDR3 nucleotides: TGTGCCAGCAGTTCGACTAGCTTTATCCACGAGCAGTACTTC.

The gene calls are TRBV4-1 and TRBJ2-7; D is possibly TRBD1 or TRBD2 (5 bases each). CDR3 length: 17 amino acids. Trimming cost V 0 bases and J 4 bases, with 19 bases left between them. CDR1 MGHRA and CDR2 YSYEKL come from the germline V gene. The CDR3 bases are TGCGCCAGCAGCCAAGAAGCTTCAGGGACCGGGGCTTACGAGCAGTACTTC. Translating gives CASSQEASGTGAYEQYF.

The chain couples TRBV5-1 to TRBJ1-6; TRBD1 is a possible D gene (5 bases). The ends were cut back, 2 bases at V and 10 bases at J, with 13 bases in the middle. Germline assignment: CDR1 SGHRS and CDR2 YFSETQ. This CDR3 has 14 residues. This CDR3 reads CASSLEGDGSPLHF. In DNA, the CDR3 is TGCGCCAGCAGCTTAGAAGGGGACGGGTCACCCCTCCACTTT.

This clone was detected once. V usage is TRBV6-5 and J usage is TRBJ2-5; 8 bases align to TRBD2. V shed 2 bases, J shed 4 bases, and the junction held 9 bases outside the gene matches. The CDR3 contains 16 residues. Looked up from germline, CDR1 is MNHEY and CDR2 is SVGAGI. CDR3 amino acids: CASSYGPGSGGETQYF. CDR3 DNA: TGTGCCAGCAGTTACGGGCCAGGGAGCGGGGGAGAGACCCAGTACTTC.